These 32 T cell receptor beta chains were sequenced from one sample in a study of blood T cell repertoires in COVID-19. The method was immunoSEQ multiplex PCR; TCRdb's version includes in-frame clones alone and lacks a portion of them. Counted here are about 160,000 clones, 80% to 90% occurring once; the ten biggest clones make up about 9.4%. The specimen was peripheral blood. Receptors originate from an older woman with COVID-19, enrolled during active disease.

The sample holds one count of this clone. The chain carries TRBV7-9 and TRBJ2-3; TRBD2 matches 11 bases. This CDR3 comprises 18 residues. After removal of 1 base from V and 2 bases from J, the junction contained 8 bases not matched to a gene. The germline V gene has CDR1 SEHNR and CDR2 FQNEAQ (reference sequence). CDR3 residues: CASSLGFSGGAVTDTQYF. CDR3 sequence (DNA): TGTGCCAGCAGCTTAGGCTTTAGCGGGGGGGCAGTCACAGATACGCAGTATTTT.

V is TRBV5-1 and J is TRBJ1-4; possibly TRBD1 for D (6 bases). This CDR3 is 16 amino acids long. Germline lookup yields CDR1 SGHRS and CDR2 YFSETQ. V shed 5 bases and J shed 1 base, with 15 bases lying between them. The CDR3 DNA reads as TGCGCCAGCAGAGCAGGGGCTGGGGTAACTAATGAAAAACTGTTTTTT. It is translated as CASRAGAGVTNEKLFF. Together with reference TRBV5-1 and TRBJ1-4, the CDR3 gives the full variable domain: KAGVTQTPRYLIKTRGQQVTLSCSPISGHRSVSWYQQTPGQGLQFLFEYFSETQRNKGNFPGRFSGRQFSNSRSEMNVSTLELGDSALYLCASRAGAGVTNEKLFFGSGTQLSVL.

The rearrangement joins TRBV5-1 to TRBJ1-4, with D tentatively TRBD1 (5 bases). Germline assignment: CDR1 SGHRS and CDR2 YFSETQ. V was clipped by 1 base and J by 2 bases, with 12 bases between them. This CDR3 has 16 residues. This CDR3 reads CASSLFEGATNEKLFF. In DNA, the CDR3 is TGCGCCAGCAGCTTGTTTGAAGGGGCGACTAATGAAAAACTGTTTTTT.

A few counts support this clone. This chain connects TRBV30 to TRBJ1-2; the D gene is possibly TRBD1 (5 bases). CDR1 GTSNPN and CDR2 SVGIG come from the germline V gene (reference sequence). Trimming shortened V by 2 bases and J by 8 bases, and 12 bases separated the two germline ends. CDR3 length equals 12 residues. For the CDR3, the DNA is TGTGCCTGGAGTCTGGTTGGGGGGGGCTACACCTTC. This gives the protein CAWSLVGGGYTF.

This chain joins TRBV7-2 and TRBJ1-1, with D uncertain. The CDR3 length is 15 residues. The germline gives CDR1 SGHTA, CDR2 FQGNSA. Trimming pared 3 bases from V and 1 base from J, leaving 12 bases between. CDR3 sequence reads: CASSFPRGSNTEAFF. As DNA, the CDR3 is TGTGCCAGCAGCTTCCCGAGAGGGTCGAACACTGAAGCTTTCTTT.

This clone was detected only a few times. The V call is TRBV5-1, the J call TRBJ1-2; possible D gene TRBD1, 6 bases. V was cut by 3 bases and J by 2 bases, with 17 bases left in between. The CDR3 runs 16 residues. Germline V gives CDR1 SGHRS, CDR2 YFSETQ. In DNA form, the CDR3 reads TGCGCCAGCAGCTCCCGAAGTGGGGGGGGCAACTATGGCTACACCTTC. Its translation: CASSSRSGGGNYGYTF.

The rearrangement links TRBV5-3 to TRBJ2-3; 15 bases map to TRBD2. TRBV5-3 is known as an ORF, though its function is uncertain. The CDR3 contains 19 residues. V was clipped by 4 bases and J by 2 bases; unmatched bases: 11. CDR3 sequence: CARSRGLAGGPNHTDTQYF. The CDR3 coding sequence is TGTGCCAGAAGCAGGGGACTAGCGGGGGGCCCTAATCACACAGATACGCAGTATTTT.

The CDR3 loop reads CASSNTYNEQFF. In DNA, the CDR3 is TGTGCCAGCAGTAACACCTACAATGAGCAGTTCTTC. This chain uses TRBV5-6 with TRBJ2-1; D remains ambiguous. The germline V gene has CDR1 SGHDT and CDR2 YYEEEE. V was shortened by 5 bases and J by 2 bases, with 5 bases between the two germline ends. This CDR3 comprises 12 residues.

V usage is TRBV2 and J usage is TRBJ1-5; unclear D gene. V gave up 5 bases and J gave up 7 bases, with 9 bases separating them. The CDR3 runs to 12 residues. Per the germline V gene, CDR1 is SNHLY and CDR2 is FYNNEI. The CDR3: CASSRHGQPQHF. The CDR3 DNA sequence: TGTGCCAGCAGTAGACATGGCCAGCCCCAGCATTTT.

The chain links TRBV19 to TRBJ1-6; 9 nucleotides align to TRBD1. The CDR3 has 14 amino acids. Losses at the gene ends were 4 bases for V and 9 bases for J; bases not matched to a gene: 4. CDR1 is LNHDA and CDR2 is SQIVND in the germline V gene (reference sequence). The CDR3 coding sequence is TGTGCCAGTAGTACGGGACAGGGACCTTCACCCCTCCACTTT. This translates into CASSTGQGPSPLHF.

The CDR3 DNA reads as TGTGCCAGCAGCTTACGAGCGGCCGGCTACAATGAGCAGTTCTTC. Protein product: CASSLRAAGYNEQFF. The V and J genes are TRBV7-3 and TRBJ2-1, with D perhaps matching TRBD2 (5 bases). V lost 2 bases, J lost 3 bases, and 11 bases lay in between. This CDR3 region has 15 residues. The V gene's germline CDR1 is SGHTA and CDR2 FQGTGA. Based on the CDR3 plus reference TRBV7-3 and TRBJ2-1, the full variable domain is GAGVSQTPSNKVTEKGKYVELRCDPISGHTALYWYRQSLGQGPEFLIYFQGTGAADDSGLPNDRFFAVRPEGSVSTLKIQRTERGDSAVYLCASSLRAAGYNEQFFGPGTRLTVL.

The count of this clone is one. The V and J genes are TRBV30 and TRBJ2-2; a possible D gene is TRBD2 (7 bases). This CDR3 is built from 15 residues. The V end was cut by 3 bases, the J end by 1 base, with 12 bases between. Germline V gene data show CDR1 as GTSNPN and CDR2 as SVGIG (reference sequence). The CDR3 sequence is CAWSRGAGNTGELFF. The CDR3 DNA is TGTGCCTGGAGCCGGGGGGCAGGGAACACCGGGGAGCTGTTTTTT.

This chain joins TRBV27 and TRBJ2-2; perhaps TRBD2 as D (6 bases). This CDR3 is built from 15 residues. Trimming took off 1 base at V and 4 bases at J, with 10 bases between the two ends. Per germline, CDR1 MNHEY and CDR2 SMNVEV (reference sequence). The CDR3 bases are TGTGCCAGCAGTTTATGGGCTAGCGCCACCGGGGAGCTGTTTTTT. Translation: CASSLWASATGELFF.

The CDR3 coding sequence is TGTGCCACCAGCATAGGGACAGGGGGGGGCTACACCTTC. This encodes CATSIGTGGGYTF. V and J are TRBV15 and TRBJ1-2; 11 nucleotides align to TRBD1. This CDR3 is 13 amino acids long. The ends lost 4 bases at V and 8 bases at J; junction bases unmatched: 3. Germline V CDR1 and CDR2: LNHNV, YYDKDF (reference sequence).

This clone was recorded once. The chain couples TRBV29-1 to TRBJ1-2; 7 bases are a match to TRBD1. The CDR3 runs to 13 residues. Germline-derived CDR1 and CDR2 are SQVTM and ANQGSEA. The trim removed 0 bases at V and 3 bases at J, leaving 1 base unmatched. Here the CDR3 reads CSVEDRGYYGYTF. In DNA form, the CDR3 reads TGCAGCGTTGAAGACAGGGGGTACTATGGCTACACCTTC. Based on the CDR3 plus reference TRBV29-1 and TRBJ1-2, the full variable domain is SAVISQKPSRDICQRGTSLTIQCQVDSQVTMMFWYRQQPGQSLTLIATANQGSEATYESGFVIDKFPISRPNLTFSTLTVSNMSPEDSSIYLCSVEDRGYYGYTFGSGTRLTVV.

Only a few counts were recorded for this clone. The V call is TRBV9, the J call TRBJ2-7, with D possibly TRBD1 on 6 matching bases. The CDR3 is made up of 16 amino acids. Trimming took off 4 bases at V and 3 bases at J, with 20 bases between the two ends. Germline CDR1 SGDLS, CDR2 YYNGEE. The CDR3 DNA reads as TGTGCCAGCAGCCCCCGACAGGAATTATTGGTCTACGAGCAGTACTTC. Protein: CASSPRQELLVYEQYF.

This clone was seen a single time. The J gene is TRBJ2-1, the V gene TRBV24-1; 8 bases align to TRBD2. Germline V gene data show CDR1 as KGHDR and CDR2 as SFDVKD. The CDR3 contains 16 residues. V was clipped by 2 bases and J by 0 bases; unmatched bases: 2. The DNA for the CDR3 is TGTGCCACCAGTGATTCAGCGGGGGTCTCCTACAATGAGCAGTTCTTC. Its protein product is CATSDSAGVSYNEQFF.

The chain links TRBV10-3 to TRBJ1-5; 11 nucleotides match TRBD1. CDR3 length equals 15 residues. Germline lookup yields CDR1 ENHRY and CDR2 SYGVKD. The J segment lost 4 bases and the V segment lost 8 bases, leaving 7 bases of the junction unmatched. CDR3 sequence (DNA): TGTGCCATCGCCCCGGGACAGGGGGAAAATCAGCCCCAGCATTTT. As protein: CAIAPGQGENQPQHF.

This chain connects TRBV7-9 to TRBJ1-5; TRBD1 matches at 11 bases. CDR3 size: 16 residues. Trimming took 4 bases from V and 3 from J; bases not matched to a gene: 5. The germline gives CDR1 SEHNR, CDR2 FQNEAQ (reference sequence). CDR3 sequence (DNA): TGTGCCAGCAGCTCCGGACAGGGGGCGGCCAATCAGCCCCAGCATTTT. Translating it yields CASSSGQGAANQPQHF.

The chain has TRBV5-1 and TRBJ1-1; the D is unclear. V was pared by 0 bases and J by 1 base, with 7 bases between. The CDR3 has 14 residues. Germline V gene sequence: CDR1 SGHRS, CDR2 YFSETQ. CDR3 in amino acids: CASSLAGWNTEAFF. The CDR3, as DNA: TGCGCCAGCAGCTTGGCCGGGTGGAACACTGAAGCTTTCTTT.

This clone was seen a few times. The chain carries TRBV3-1 (or the pseudogene TRBV3-2) and TRBJ1-6, with TRBD1 as a possible D gene (6 bases). Germline CDR1 reads LGHDT; CDR2 reads YNNKEL (reference sequence). Trimming took 0 bases from V and 10 from J, leaving 19 bases between them. CDR3 length: 17 amino acids. CDR3 nucleotide sequence: TGTGCCAGCAGCCAAGAGAGGAACGGACAGCGGGGATCACCCCTCCACTTT. Translating it yields CASSQERNGQRGSPLHF.

V gene TRBV7-8 combines with J gene TRBJ1-5; D gene ambiguous. Germline V gives CDR1 SGHVS, CDR2 FQNEAQ. Trimming took off 1 base at V and 5 bases at J, with 6 bases between the two ends. The CDR3 extends over 13 amino acids. The CDR3 nucleotides are TGTGCCAGCAGCTTAGGCCGAGATCAGCCCCAGCATTTT. This translates into CASSLGRDQPQHF.

This chain connects TRBV19 to TRBJ2-7, with TRBD1 identical over 10 bases. This CDR3 region has 14 residues. V lost 8 bases and J lost 5; bases outside the gene matches: 9. Germline V CDR1 and CDR2: LNHDA, SQIVND (reference sequence). The CDR3: CASREMGQGNEQYF. For the CDR3, the DNA is TGTGCCAGTCGAGAAATGGGACAGGGGAACGAGCAGTACTTC. Together with reference TRBV19 and TRBJ2-7, the CDR3 gives the full variable domain: DGGITQSPKYLFRKEGQNVTLSCEQNLNHDAMYWYRQDPGQGLRLIYYSQIVNDFQKGDIAEGYSVSREKKESFPLTVTSAQKNPTAFYLCASREMGQGNEQYFGPGTRLTVT.

V is TRBV28 and J is TRBJ2-7; TRBD1 aligns across 8 bases. The V segment lost 3 bases and the J segment 2 bases; nucleotides outside the gene matches: 27. The CDR3 extends over 22 amino acids. Germline V gene lookup returns CDR1 MDHEN and CDR2 SYDVKM. The CDR3, as DNA: TGTGCCAGCAGTTTTGAAGAGATCGCTCCGTTAGGGACAGGAGATATAGCCTACGAGCAGTACTTC. Protein sequence: CASSFEEIAPLGTGDIAYEQYF.

The chain is built from TRBV5-6 and TRBJ1-5, with D perhaps matching TRBD1 (5 bases). This CDR3 spans 17 amino acids. V was pared by 0 bases and J by 2 bases, with 15 bases between. CDR1 and CDR2 (germline): SGHDT, YYEEEE. The CDR3 region is CASSLEGGAGGNQPQHF. In DNA, the CDR3 is TGTGCCAGCAGCTTGGAAGGTGGTGCGGGGGGCAATCAGCCCCAGCATTTT.

The CDR3 DNA is TGTGCCAGCAGCTTAGCGGGGGGGCCTAGTGAGCAGTTCTTC. It encodes CASSLAGGPSEQFF. This sequence joins TRBV3-1 (or the pseudogene TRBV3-2) and TRBJ2-1; 11 bases are a match to TRBD2. Germline loops: CDR1 LGHDT, CDR2 YNNKEL (reference sequence). V gave up 5 bases and J gave up 9 bases; unmatched junction bases: 6. The CDR3 covers 14 residues.

The chain uses TRBV19 and TRBJ2-2; D possibly corresponds to TRBD1 (6 bases). The CDR3 sequence is 14 residues long. Germline V gene lookup returns CDR1 LNHDA and CDR2 SQIVND (reference sequence). V was trimmed by 7 bases and J by 3 bases, leaving 12 bases between them. CDR3 region: CASTRGQYTGELFF. The CDR3 coding sequence is TGTGCCAGTACCCGAGGACAGTACACCGGGGAGCTGTTTTTT.

V is TRBV28 and J is TRBJ1-2, with D tentatively TRBD1 (5 bases). The germline V gene encodes CDR1 MDHEN and CDR2 SYDVKM. There are 14 residues in the CDR3. Trimming shortened V by 1 base and J by 3 bases, and 9 bases separated the two germline ends. CDR3 protein: CASSLSPGYYGYTF. The CDR3 nucleotides are TGTGCCAGCAGTTTATCACCAGGGTACTATGGCTACACCTTC.

The V gene is TRBV19, the J gene TRBJ2-5, with 7 bases identical to TRBD2. V lost 0 bases to trimming and J lost 0 bases; unmatched junction nucleotides: 16. Germline V gene sequence: CDR1 LNHDA, CDR2 SQIVND (reference sequence). This CDR3 contains 20 residues. CDR3 amino acids: CASSIDSPRGSGVYQETQYF. CDR3 bases: TGTGCCAGTAGTATAGATTCCCCTCGAGGGAGCGGGGTTTACCAAGAGACCCAGTACTTC.

The chain joins TRBV2 to TRBJ2-7; 9 positions match TRBD1. V shed 7 bases, J shed 4 bases, and the junction held 8 bases outside the gene matches. The CDR3 totals 14 residues. CDR1 is SNHLY, CDR2 FYNNEI, per germline. The CDR3 DNA follows: TGTGCCAGCATTAAACAGGGGGCTCAGTACGAGCAGTACTTC. This encodes CASIKQGAQYEQYF.

The rearrangement uses TRBV5-5 and TRBJ1-1; D remains unclear. Germline CDR1 and CDR2: SGHKS and YYEKEE (reference sequence). The CDR3 sequence is 14 residues long. V was trimmed by 1 base and J by 0 bases, leaving 7 bases between them. The CDR3 bases are TGTGCCAGCAGCTTGACATTCATGAACACTGAAGCTTTCTTT. It codes for CASSLTFMNTEAFF.

The V gene is TRBV15, the J gene TRBJ1-5; the D gene is possibly TRBD1 (5 bases). Trimming pared 0 bases from V and 6 bases from J, leaving 15 bases between. Germline V gene sequence: CDR1 LNHNV, CDR2 YYDKDF (reference sequence). CDR3 size: 16 residues. The CDR3 loop is CATSRDQAARGQPQHF. For the CDR3, the DNA is TGTGCCACCAGCAGAGATCAGGCAGCAAGGGGTCAGCCCCAGCATTTT.